The 11 T cell receptor beta chains reported below all come from one sample, sequenced in a study of T-cell reconstitution after alpha-beta-depleted transplantation in children. Unique molecular identifiers tagged the TCRbeta library. TCRdb passed the PCR reads through MiXCR, listing each CDR3 protein once. The sample includes about 350,000 distinct CDR3 sequences, roughly 15% of them seen just once. Material: PBMCs, mostly from graft donor cells, obtained 360 days after TCRalphabeta/CD19-depleted stem cell transplant. Receptors originate from a male patient aged 2-9 years who had a stem cell transplant for acute lymphoblastic leukemia, so the T cells may come from the graft donor.

The J gene is TRBJ2-7, the V gene TRBV2; D possibly corresponds to TRBD1 (6 bases). The CDR3 sequence is 16 residues long. Trimming left V 3 bases short and J 4 bases short, with 19 bases between. Germline CDR1 reads SNHLY; CDR2 reads FYNNEI. This chain's CDR3 is CASSDSGRDTLYEQYF. DNA of the CDR3: TGTGCCAGCAGTGATTCGGGTAGGGACACACTTTACGAGCAGTACTTC.

The J gene is TRBJ2-3, the V gene TRBV20-1, with D unresolved. CDR1 is DFQATT, CDR2 SNEGSKA, per germline (reference sequence). The CDR3 runs to 15 residues. Deletions cut 0 bases from V and 2 bases from J, with 12 bases between. As DNA, the CDR3 is TGCAGTGCTAGAGATCAGGCTAGACCCACAGATACGCAGTATTTT. Encoded protein: CSARDQARPTDTQYF.

This clonotype was observed many times. The chain joins TRBV4-2 to TRBJ2-7, with D possibly being TRBD2 (6 bases). CDR3 length: 16 amino acids. CDR1 LGHNA and CDR2 YNFKEQ come from the germline V gene. V was trimmed by 4 bases and J by 3 bases, leaving 19 bases between them. CDR3 loop: CASSPLGGLGLYEQYF. DNA of the CDR3: TGTGCCAGCAGCCCTCTCGGTGGGTTGGGACTCTACGAGCAGTACTTC.

This clonotype occurred a few times. V gene TRBV4-2 combines with J gene TRBJ2-5; no clear D gene. The CDR3 totals 13 residues. Per the germline V gene, CDR1 is LGHNA and CDR2 is YNFKEQ. Trimming stripped 9 bases from V and 2 bases from J, with 13 bases between. CDR3 sequence (DNA): TGTGCCAGGGGCCCTTGGCAGCAAGAGACCCAGTACTTC. Residues: CARGPWQQETQYF.

The rearrangement uses TRBV7-9 and TRBJ2-7; TRBD2 matches at 11 bases. V dropped 8 bases and J dropped 4; count of bases not matched to a gene: 13. CDR1 SEHNR and CDR2 FQNEAQ come from the germline V gene (reference sequence). This CDR3 is built from 16 residues. The CDR3 spells CASLRIAGGSGYEQYF. DNA of the CDR3: TGTGCCAGCTTACGAATAGCGGGAGGGTCCGGGTACGAGCAGTACTTC.

This clonotype was seen more than once but under ten times. The chain combines TRBV10-3 with TRBJ1-6; no clear D. The V gene lost 5 bases and the J gene lost 7 bases, with 6 bases spanning the gap. CDR1 and CDR2 (germline): ENHRY, SYGVKD. The CDR3 contains 12 residues. The CDR3, as DNA: TGTGCCATCAGTAGCGCGAATTCACCCCTCCACTTT. It yields the protein CAISSANSPLHF.

Details on this clonotype: Sequence at one end of the junction differs from germline and may be a read error. The chain is built from TRBV3-1 and TRBJ1-1; maybe TRBD1 (6 bases). The length of the CDR3 is 14 residues. CDR1 is LGHDT, CDR2 YNNKEL, per germline (reference sequence). The CDR3 loop reads CTSTWGLKRTEAFF. CDR3 in DNA: TGTACCAGCACCTGGGGGCTAAAGCGCACTGAAGCTTTCTTT.

This chain uses TRBV2 with TRBJ2-7; the D call may be TRBD1 or TRBD2 (8 bases each). This CDR3 has 20 amino acids. Trimming stripped 7 bases from V and 0 bases from J, with 31 bases between. Germline V gene sequence: CDR1 SNHLY, CDR2 FYNNEI. CDR3 amino acids: CASKGDRGSSGTTSSYEQYF. DNA for the CDR3: TGTGCCAGCAAGGGAGACAGGGGAAGTAGCGGGACCACCAGCTCCTACGAGCAGTACTTC.

The chain links TRBV10-2 to TRBJ2-3; 9 positions match TRBD2. Losses at the gene ends were 6 bases for V and 11 bases for J; bases not matched to a gene: 12. The CDR3 is 14 residues long. Per germline, CDR1 WSHSY and CDR2 SAAADI. CDR3 in DNA: TGCGCCAGCAGCCGGGATAGCGGGAGAATAAAGCAGTATTTT. It translates to CASSRDSGRIKQYF.

The sample holds many counts of this clonotype. The J gene is TRBJ2-5, the V gene TRBV9; the D is unclear. Germline V gives CDR1 SGDLS, CDR2 YYNGEE. The CDR3 spans 15 residues. V was shortened by 3 bases and J by 5 bases, with 17 bases between the two germline ends. The CDR3 DNA follows: TGTGCCAGCAGCGGCGTAGGAGTAAGCAGGGAGACCCAGTACTTC. Protein: CASSGVGVSRETQYF. Full variable domain (rest looked up from reference TRBV9 and TRBJ2-5): DSGVTQTPKHLITATGQRVTLRCSPRSGDLSVYWYQQSLDQGLQFLIQYYNGEERAKGNILERFSAQQFPDLHSELNLSSLELGDSALYFCASSGVGVSRETQYFGPGTRLLVL.

This clonotype was seen more than once but under ten times. CDR3 loop: CSASGSKGGSYEQYF. DNA for the CDR3: TGCAGTGCTAGCGGGTCCAAAGGTGGGTCCTACGAGCAGTACTTC. The rearrangement joins TRBV20-1 to TRBJ2-7; D unresolved. Germline-derived CDR1 and CDR2 are DFQATT and SNEGSKA (reference sequence). Trimming stripped 3 bases from V and 1 base from J, with 16 bases between. The CDR3 runs to 15 residues.